This TCR beta chain was documented in a study of T cell responses to AZD1222 COVID-19 vaccine. As for the study in general: Pooling covered second doses at about 4 or about 12 weeks.

Germline V gene lookup returns CDR1 SGHRS and CDR2 YFSETQ. CDR3 length: 15 amino acids. V was clipped by 0 bases and J by 3 bases; unmatched bases: 4. The study, taken as a whole, reports: Increased Spike-specific TCR breadth and depth were observed after two AZD1222 doses. Most donors were white British, females outnumbered males, and clonal diversity was possibly underestimated.

Assay: immunoSEQ multiplex PCR; the TCRdb copy retains only in-frame clones and omits some. The data show fewer than 100,000 clones, roughly 88% seen once. Worth noting for this clone: Antigen: not known.

This sequence was found in an adult in good health. J is TRBJ2-7 and V is TRBV5-1; TRBD1 agrees at 9 bases. This sample comprised peripheral blood, obtained on day 0 of AZD1222 vaccination. The CDR3, as DNA: TGCGCCAGCAGCTTGGGGACAGGGGATCTCTACGAGCAGTACTTC. Translation gives CASSLGTGDLYEQYF.